This T cell receptor (beta chain) derives from a study of blood T cell repertoires in COVID-19. Profiling relied on immunoSEQ multiplex PCR, and the TCRdb table lists in-frame clones only, not all of them. The sample consists of 300,000 to 400,000 clones, about nine tenths of them appearing once. The V segment lost 6 bases and the J segment 0 bases; nucleotides outside the gene matches: 4. There are 14 residues in the CDR3. Germline loops: CDR1 SEHNR, CDR2 FQNEAQ (reference sequence). The receptor was derived from a woman in her thirties with COVID-19, enrolled during active disease. This chain uses TRBV7-9 with TRBJ1-1; 7 bases fit TRBD1. The sequenced sample was peripheral blood. The CDR3 DNA reads as TGTGCCAGCAGTCGGACAGGCCTGAACACTGAAGCTTTCTTT. This translates into CASSRTGLNTEAFF.